This T cell receptor (beta chain) was profiled in a study of T-cell memory formation after mild COVID-19. Study-wide context: There were largely donor-specific TCR clusters. The study, taken as a whole, reports: Some SARS-CoV-2-responding clones were already detected in memory before infection.

As to this clonotype: The antigen is undetermined.

CDR3 length equals 15 residues. The germline CDR1 and CDR2 sequences are SGDLS and YYNGEE. With 0 bases clipped from V and 10 bases from J, the junction kept 10 bases outside the gene matches. Barcoded TCR alpha and TCR beta cDNA libraries with UMIs came from 5'RACE using constant-segment primers. TCRdb fed the 5' RACE reads into MiXCR, producing one record per CDR3 protein. Among under 250,000 distinct CDR3 sequences, roughly 14% were seen once, and the ten largest hold about 2%. J is TRBJ2-1 and V is TRBV9, with 7 bases lining up with TRBD2. Specimen: PBMCs or a T cell subset sorted from them (not recorded which). This clonotype was obtained from an adult woman who had mild COVID-19 (a few samples of this study predate the infection). Cell type and time point are not known. The CDR3 reads CASSVATWGGEEQFF. The CDR3 DNA follows: TGTGCCAGCAGCGTAGCGACTTGGGGGGGGGAAGAGCAGTTCTTC.